The source of this T cell receptor (beta chain) is a study of T cells after yellow fever vaccination (dated by TCRdb to the late 2010s). About the full investigation: Libraries from fractions with low cell numbers were prepared with the SMART-Seq v4 Ultra Low Input RNA kit. Two healthy male donors made up the cohort, one aged 18 to 30 years and the other aged 30 to 40 years. Blood samples were taken at several timepoints before and after primary and secondary immunization, and bulk PBMC replicates and cell subsets were isolated. To follow T-cell clones before and after both primary and booster YFV17D yellow fever vaccination, bulk TCR alpha and beta repertoires underwent longitudinal sequencing. On the study overall, not on this receptor specifically: A small fraction of clonotypes showed up in both the CD4 and CD8 compartments, probably as a result of convergent recombination. Most clones expanded after primary vaccination were re-detected after the booster (almost 98% of CD4 and 80% to 90% of CD8), suggesting broad memory maintenance. The study included only two donors, which limits how far the findings can be generalized. Compared with the primary T-cell response, the secondary T-cell response was faster but weaker, reaching its peak on day 5 rather than on day 15. FACS-sorted repertoires could contain abundant contaminating clonotypes from the bulk population, so computational filtering was required.

In light of the paper, this sample's treatment or condition label describes: live attenuated yellow fever vaccine strain. PBMCs were isolated from peripheral blood using a standard Ficoll-Paque protocol. CD4 and CD8 T-cell fractions were isolated with Dynabeads CD4 and CD8 positive selection kits. RNA was extracted with TriZol from bulk PBMCs, CD4 and CD8 fractions, and dextramer-positive and dextramer-negative fractions. Deletion took 0 bases off V and 5 bases off J, with a span of 10 bases between the germline ends. Taken from the germline V gene, the CDR1 and CDR2 loops are MGHRA and YSYEKL. The CDR3 measures 14 amino acids from cysteine to phenylalanine. CDR3 DNA is the only sequence kept; it has 42 bases, read in frame from the first base. Points on this clonotype: Its recognized antigen is unknown. It has no much larger one-base neighbor in the sample; base qualities were not kept.

Sequencer: Illumina NovaSeq 6000. TCR cDNA was synthesized by 5'RACE template switching, through which a universal primer site and unique molecular identifiers were introduced. Priming of cDNA synthesis was performed from both the TCR alpha and TCR beta constant segments. Libraries were amplified in two PCR steps, with sample barcodes and sequencing adapters added in the second step. Libraries were sequenced on Illumina HiSeq 2500 (2x100 bp) or NovaSeq (2x150 bp). From the authors' description of their analysis: MIGEC handled demultiplexing of reads and collapsing into UMI consensus sequences, while MiXCR performed V(D)J alignment. Vaccine-responding clonotypes were identified with edgeR using replicate PBMC samples, with FDR below 0.01 and a log2 fold change above 5 up to day 15 being required. Bulk clonotypes were assigned CD4 or CD8 identity according to which sequenced CD4 or CD8 repertoire held them at higher abundance. TCRdb passed the public sequencing reads through fastp at Q25 and MiXCR, retaining productive beta sequences. Each CDR3 protein gets just one entry, which takes the most common genes and DNA from the rows behind it. These V and J calls rely on TCRdb rather than the paper's analysis. The sample includes 95,000 to 150,000 distinct CDR3 sequences, with under 9% observed a single time. The top ten constitute around 40% of the sample.

This clonotype originated in a man aged 18 to 30 who received the YFV17D yellow fever vaccine. The sample here was CD8+ T cells sorted from PBMCs, taken on the day of the yellow fever booster vaccination. The chain joins TRBV4-1 to TRBJ1-1; the D gene is unclear. The CDR3 loop reads CASSQDPRRTEAFF. The DNA is TGCGCCAGCAGCCAAGATCCCAGGCGGACTGAAGCTTTCTTT.